This passage covers 22 T cell receptor beta chains from one sample sequenced in a study of T-cell reconstitution after alpha-beta-depleted transplantation in children. The TCRbeta library was prepared with unique molecular identifiers. In TCRdb, the PCR reads were re-called with MiXCR into one record per CDR3 protein. The sample records approximately 230,000 distinct CDR3 sequences, roughly a quarter being singletons. The sequencing here drew on PBMCs, mostly from graft donor cells, taken 360 days after TCRalphabeta/CD19-depleted stem cell transplant. These TCRs come from a female patient aged 2 to 10 who had a stem cell transplant for congenital amegakaryocytic thrombocytopenia, so the T cells may come from the graft donor.

This clonotype was observed a few times. The chain carries TRBV5-5 and TRBJ1-6; D remains ambiguous. The CDR3 length is 12 residues. The V end was cut by 4 bases, the J end by 5 bases, with 4 bases between. Germline V gene data show CDR1 as SGHKS and CDR2 as YYEKEE (reference sequence). CDR3 protein: CASSVNNSPLHF. The CDR3 DNA is TGTGCCAGCAGCGTGAATAATTCACCCCTCCACTTT. Looking up the rest from reference TRBV5-5 and TRBJ1-6 gives the full variable domain: DAGVTQSPTHLIKTRGQQVTLRCSPISGHKSVSWYQQVLGQGPQFIFQYYEKEERGRGNFPDRFSARQFPNYSSELNVNALLLGDSALYLCASSVNNSPLHFGNGTRLTVT.

The gene calls are TRBV6-2 or TRBV6-3 and TRBJ2-2, with TRBD2 matching 9 bases. The V and J ends lost 8 bases and 6 bases, in that order; junction bases with no gene match: 7. The CDR3 sequence is 14 residues long. The germline gives CDR1 MNHEY, CDR2 SVGEGT. CDR3 residues: CASRPGLASGELFF. The CDR3, as DNA: TGTGCCAGCCGCCCGGGACTAGCTTCCGGGGAGCTGTTTTTT.

The V call is TRBV28, the J call TRBJ1-5; TRBD1 is a possible D gene (5 bases). CDR1 and CDR2 from the germline V gene are MDHEN and SYDVKM. This CDR3 has 13 amino acids. Trimming removed 6 bases from V and 3 bases from J, with 9 bases in between. As DNA, the CDR3 is TGTGCCAGCAGGGGACGGCTCAATCAGCCCCAGCATTTT. This gives the protein CASRGRLNQPQHF.

This clonotype has only a few counts. J is TRBJ2-2 and V is TRBV9, with D perhaps matching TRBD1 (6 bases). Trimming cost V 1 base and J 1 base, with 14 bases left between them. The germline CDR1 and CDR2 sequences are SGDLS and YYNGEE. The CDR3 totals 17 residues. Here the CDR3 DNA reads TGTGCCAGCAGCGTACCTAGGACAGTATGGAACACCGGGGAGCTGTTTTTT. Encoded protein: CASSVPRTVWNTGELFF.

V usage is TRBV6-5 and J usage is TRBJ1-2; the D is unclear. V was pared by 2 bases and J by 4 bases, with 11 bases between. CDR1 is MNHEY, CDR2 SVGAGI, per germline. The CDR3 consists of 14 residues. In nucleotides, the CDR3 is TGTGCCAGCAGTTACCGCCAAATGGGCTATGGCTACACCTTC. The encoded protein is CASSYRQMGYGYTF.

CDR3 loop: CASSQAVASYEQFF. CDR3 coding DNA: TGCGCCAGCAGCCAAGCTGTGGCTAGCTATGAGCAGTTCTTC. J is TRBJ2-1 and V is TRBV4-3; D might be TRBD2 (5 bases). CDR1 LGHNA and CDR2 YSLEER come from the germline V gene. The CDR3 is 14 residues long. The V and J ends lost 1 base and 8 bases respectively, with 12 bases between them.

This clonotype was counted a few times. This chain connects TRBV12-3 or TRBV12-4 to TRBJ1-6; 9 nucleotides line up with TRBD1. CDR3 length: 14 amino acids. V lost 6 bases and J lost 9; bases outside the gene matches: 6. In DNA form, the CDR3 reads TGTGCCAGCAGAACAGGGGGCCCAAGTTCACCCCTCCACTTT. This codes for CASRTGGPSSPLHF.

This clonotype came up a few times. V and J are TRBV12-3 or TRBV12-4 and TRBJ2-7; D uncertain. With 3 bases removed from V and 4 bases from J, the gap between germline ends came to 13 bases. This CDR3 region has 14 residues. This CDR3 reads CASSFSRSQYEQYF. The CDR3 DNA follows: TGTGCCAGCAGTTTTTCTCGGTCCCAATACGAGCAGTACTTC.

Comments on this clonotype: With a much larger clone just one base away, this may be a read error. V and J are TRBV12-3 or TRBV12-4 and TRBJ1-2, with D unresolved. Trimming pared 3 bases from V and 6 bases from J, leaving 11 bases between. The CDR3 contains 13 residues. The CDR3 reads CASSLRVVNGYTF. The CDR3 DNA is TGTGCCAGCAGTTTGCGGGTGGTCAATGGCTACACCTTC.

V gene TRBV14 combines with J gene TRBJ1-1; D is perhaps TRBD1 (5 bases). CDR1 is SGHDN and CDR2 is FVKESK in the germline V gene. CDR3 length equals 13 residues. V lost 8 bases and J lost 10, with 20 bases in between. The CDR3 here is CASARGRSEGAFF. CDR3 bases: TGTGCCAGCGCACGGGGGAGGTCCGAAGGAGCTTTCTTT.

The chain employs TRBV6-1 and TRBJ2-5; TRBD2 matches 14 bases. This CDR3 region has 18 residues. V dropped 3 bases and J dropped 4; count of bases not matched to a gene: 10. Germline V gene data show CDR1 as MNHNS and CDR2 as SASEGT. This CDR3 reads CASSDQPGLAGAPETQYF. CDR3 DNA sequence: TGTGCCAGCAGTGATCAACCGGGACTAGCGGGGGCCCCAGAGACCCAGTACTTC.

This chain joins TRBV13 and TRBJ1-2; 7 nucleotides line up with TRBD1. CDR1 and CDR2 (germline): PRHDT, FYEKMQ (reference sequence). J lost 7 bases, V lost 1 base, and 6 bases had no gene match. CDR3 length equals 14 residues. Written as DNA, the CDR3 is TGTGCCAGCAGCTTAGCCGACAGGGTGTCTGGCTACACCTTC. This gives the protein CASSLADRVSGYTF.

This clonotype was counted only a few times. V is TRBV27 and J is TRBJ1-1; no clear D. Looked up from germline, CDR1 is MNHEY and CDR2 is SMNVEV (reference sequence). V was shortened by 5 bases and J by 0 bases, with 13 bases between the two germline ends. The CDR3 has 15 amino acids. The CDR3 DNA is TGTGCCAGCAGTGGAACTTATCCAATGAACACTGAAGCTTTCTTT. It codes for CASSGTYPMNTEAFF.

In its sample, this clonotype was seen a few times. The rearrangement uses TRBV12-3 or TRBV12-4 and TRBJ1-6; D might be TRBD1 (6 bases). The CDR3 sequence is 16 residues long. V was trimmed by 0 bases and J by 10 bases, leaving 16 bases between them. The DNA for the CDR3 is TGTGCCAGCAGTTTAGCGGGACACTCGGACGGGTCACCCCTCCACTTT. This sequence encodes CASSLAGHSDGSPLHF.

This clonotype was picked up many times. The chain uses TRBV5-4 and TRBJ2-5, with D tentatively TRBD2 (5 bases). Trimming removed 0 bases from V and 5 bases from J, with 11 bases in between. Germline V CDR1 and CDR2: SGHNT, YYREEE (reference sequence). The CDR3 extends over 14 amino acids. CDR3 sequence reads: CASSLGGSAETQYF. CDR3 DNA: TGTGCCAGCAGCTTGGGTGGTAGCGCTGAGACCCAGTACTTC. Filled out from reference TRBV5-4 and TRBJ2-5, the complete variable domain reads ETGVTQSPTHLIKTRGQQVTLRCSSQSGHNTVSWYQQALGQGPQFIFQYYREEENGRGNFPPRFSGLQFPNYSSELNVNALELDDSALYLCASSLGGSAETQYFGPGTRLLVL.

This chain joins TRBV4-1 and TRBJ1-6; possible D gene TRBD1, 5 bases. Germline V lookup: CDR1 MGHRA, CDR2 YSYEKL. The V gene lost 0 bases and the J gene lost 7 bases, with 16 bases spanning the gap. This CDR3 has 17 amino acids. The CDR3 nucleotides are TGCGCCAGCAGCCAAGATCGTTTTCAGGGCCTGAATTCACCCCTCCACTTT. Translation gives CASSQDRFQGLNSPLHF.

This chain links TRBV20-1 with TRBJ2-3; 7 bases match TRBD1. CDR1 and CDR2 from the germline V gene are DFQATT and SNEGSKA (reference sequence). V dropped 0 bases and J dropped 1; count of bases not matched to a gene: 1. The CDR3 length is 14 residues. The CDR3 here is CSAREDRRTDTQYF. The CDR3 DNA follows: TGCAGTGCTAGAGAGGACAGGCGCACAGATACGCAGTATTTT.

J is TRBJ2-7 and V is TRBV3-1, with a weak D call TRBD1 (6 bases). In germline, CDR1 is LGHDT, CDR2 YNNKEL (reference sequence). CDR3 length: 15 amino acids. Trimming pared 3 bases from V and 4 bases from J, leaving 16 bases between. Here the CDR3 reads CASSQGRGPLYEQYF. The CDR3, as DNA: TGTGCCAGCAGCCAGGGCAGGGGTCCTCTTTACGAGCAGTACTTC.

The rearrangement uses TRBV20-1 and TRBJ2-7; 12 positions match TRBD1. There are 13 residues in the CDR3. V lost 6 bases and J lost 9; bases outside the gene matches: 9. Germline V gene lookup returns CDR1 DFQATT and CDR2 SNEGSKA (reference sequence). This CDR3 reads CSAVSGQGAGQYF. CDR3 nucleotides: TGCAGTGCCGTATCGGGACAGGGGGCTGGGCAGTACTTC.

This clonotype was found a few times. The gene calls are TRBV5-1 and TRBJ2-1; 8 bases match TRBD2. The CDR3 runs 17 residues. Looked up from germline, CDR1 is SGHRS and CDR2 is YFSETQ. With V trimmed by 1 base and J by 1 base, 7 bases remained unmatched. The DNA of the CDR3 is TGCGCCAGCAGCTTGATAGGCGGGGGGATATCCTACAATGAGCAGTTCTTC. As protein: CASSLIGGGISYNEQFF.

V is TRBV7-3 and J is TRBJ2-5; D ambiguous. V lost 1 base and J lost 5, with 8 bases in between. This CDR3 has 13 amino acids. CDR1 and CDR2 from the germline V gene are SGHTA and FQGTGA. For the CDR3, the DNA is TGTGCCAGCAGCTTAAGTGGGTCCGAGACCCAGTACTTC. This sequence encodes CASSLSGSETQYF.

This clonotype occurred many times. The genes are TRBV24-1 and TRBJ2-3; weak D call: TRBD2 (5 bases). V was clipped by 5 bases and J by 5 bases, with 10 bases between them. Germline loops: CDR1 KGHDR, CDR2 SFDVKD. The CDR3 spans 13 residues. DNA of the CDR3: TGTGCCACCAGTGCCCCCCGGGGAGATACGCAGTATTTT. Translating it yields CATSAPRGDTQYF.